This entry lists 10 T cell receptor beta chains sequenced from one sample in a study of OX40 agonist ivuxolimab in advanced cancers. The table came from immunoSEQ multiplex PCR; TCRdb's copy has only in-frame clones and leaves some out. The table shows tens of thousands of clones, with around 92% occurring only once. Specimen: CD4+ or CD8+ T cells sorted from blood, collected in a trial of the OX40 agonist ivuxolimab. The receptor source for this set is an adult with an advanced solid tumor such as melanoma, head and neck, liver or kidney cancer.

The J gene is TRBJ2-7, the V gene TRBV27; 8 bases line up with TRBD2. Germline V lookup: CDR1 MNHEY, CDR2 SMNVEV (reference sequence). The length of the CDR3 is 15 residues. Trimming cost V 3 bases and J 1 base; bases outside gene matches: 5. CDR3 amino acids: CASSFGAGGSYEQYV. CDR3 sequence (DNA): TGTGCCAGCAGTTTTGGTGCGGGAGGTTCCTACGAGCAGTACGTC.

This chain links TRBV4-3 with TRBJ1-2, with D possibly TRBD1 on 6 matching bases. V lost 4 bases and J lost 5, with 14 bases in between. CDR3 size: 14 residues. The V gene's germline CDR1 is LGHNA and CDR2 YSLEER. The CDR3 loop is CASSPAVQGYGYTF. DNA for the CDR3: TGCGCCAGCAGCCCAGCGGTGCAGGGGTATGGCTACACCTTC.

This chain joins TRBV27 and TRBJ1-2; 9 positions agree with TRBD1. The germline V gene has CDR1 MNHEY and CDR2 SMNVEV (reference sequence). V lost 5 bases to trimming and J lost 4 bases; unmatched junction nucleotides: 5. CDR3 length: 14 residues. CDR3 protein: CASSNTGGRYGYTF. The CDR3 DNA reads TGTGCCAGCAGTAATACAGGGGGCCGCTATGGCTACACCTTC.

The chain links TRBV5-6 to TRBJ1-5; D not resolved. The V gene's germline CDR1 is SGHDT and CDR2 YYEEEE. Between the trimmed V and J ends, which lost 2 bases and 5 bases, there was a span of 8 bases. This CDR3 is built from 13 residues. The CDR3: CASSFGPDQPQHF. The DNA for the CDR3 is TGTGCCAGCAGCTTCGGACCGGATCAGCCCCAGCATTTT.

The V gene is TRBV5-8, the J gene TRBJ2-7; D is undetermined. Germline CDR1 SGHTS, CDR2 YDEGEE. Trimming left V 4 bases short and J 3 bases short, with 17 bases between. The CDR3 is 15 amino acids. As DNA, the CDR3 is TGTGCCAGCAGCCCCGACTCCTTCTCCAACTACGAGCAGTACTTC. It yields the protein CASSPDSFSNYEQYF.

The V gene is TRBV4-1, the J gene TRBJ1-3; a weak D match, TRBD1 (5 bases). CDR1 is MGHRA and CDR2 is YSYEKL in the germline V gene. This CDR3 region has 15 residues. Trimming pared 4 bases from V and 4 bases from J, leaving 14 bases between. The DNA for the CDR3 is TGCGCCAGCAGCCTCGATGGGGGGGAAGGAAACACCATATATTTT. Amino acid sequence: CASSLDGGEGNTIYF.

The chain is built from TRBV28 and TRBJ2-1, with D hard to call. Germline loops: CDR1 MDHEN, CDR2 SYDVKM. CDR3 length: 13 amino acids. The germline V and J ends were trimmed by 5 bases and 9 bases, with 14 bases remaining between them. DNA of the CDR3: TGTGCCAGCAGTGCGGCCGTCTTCGGTGAGCAGTTCTTC. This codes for CASSAAVFGEQFF.

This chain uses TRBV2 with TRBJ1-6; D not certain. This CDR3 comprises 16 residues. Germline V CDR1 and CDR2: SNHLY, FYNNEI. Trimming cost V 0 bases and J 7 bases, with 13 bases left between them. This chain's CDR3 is CASSEAEAYLNSPLHF. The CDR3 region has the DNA TGTGCCAGCAGTGAAGCGGAGGCGTATCTAAATTCACCCCTCCACTTT.

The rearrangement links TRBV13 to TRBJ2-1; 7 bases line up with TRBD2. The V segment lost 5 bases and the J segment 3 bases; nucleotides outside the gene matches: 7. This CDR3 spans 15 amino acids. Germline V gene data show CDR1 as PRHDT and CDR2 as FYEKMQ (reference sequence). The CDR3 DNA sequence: TGTGCCAGCAGCCCCACCCGCGGGAGCTACAATGAGCAGTTCTTC. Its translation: CASSPTRGSYNEQFF.

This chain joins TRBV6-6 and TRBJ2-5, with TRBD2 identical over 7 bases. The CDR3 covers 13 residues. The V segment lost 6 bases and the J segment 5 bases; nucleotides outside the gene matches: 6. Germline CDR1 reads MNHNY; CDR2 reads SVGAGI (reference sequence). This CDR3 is CASRRLAGETQYF. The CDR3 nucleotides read TGTGCCAGCAGACGACTAGCCGGCGAGACCCAGTACTTC.